This TCR beta chain was sequenced in a study of T cells in localized non-small cell lung cancer. General study points: Multi-region tumor sequencing was not done, so intratumor heterogeneity could not be excluded. There were a median around 57 of the top 100 tumor clones appearing in adjacent lung. Highest T cell clonality was seen in uninvolved adjacent lung, surpassing that measured in tumor.

The trim removed 3 bases at V and 0 bases at J, leaving 14 bases unmatched. Germline CDR1 KGHSH, CDR2 LQKENI. This CDR3 contains 19 residues. TCRdb's copy holds only in-frame clones and misses some; the assay was immunoSEQ multiplex PCR. Of around 25,000 clones in the sample, 75% to 90% were seen once. Turning to this clone: Its antigen is not known.

This receptor was identified in a male donor at least 60 years old with stage II squamous cell lung carcinoma. The sample consisted of peripheral blood, taken before any cancer treatment. J is TRBJ2-4 and V is TRBV18, with TRBD2 identical over 7 bases. The CDR3 loop reads CASSPLGIAGTIAKNIQYF. CDR3 DNA: TGTGCCAGCTCACCGTTGGGAATAGCGGGTACAATAGCCAAAAACATTCAGTACTTC.